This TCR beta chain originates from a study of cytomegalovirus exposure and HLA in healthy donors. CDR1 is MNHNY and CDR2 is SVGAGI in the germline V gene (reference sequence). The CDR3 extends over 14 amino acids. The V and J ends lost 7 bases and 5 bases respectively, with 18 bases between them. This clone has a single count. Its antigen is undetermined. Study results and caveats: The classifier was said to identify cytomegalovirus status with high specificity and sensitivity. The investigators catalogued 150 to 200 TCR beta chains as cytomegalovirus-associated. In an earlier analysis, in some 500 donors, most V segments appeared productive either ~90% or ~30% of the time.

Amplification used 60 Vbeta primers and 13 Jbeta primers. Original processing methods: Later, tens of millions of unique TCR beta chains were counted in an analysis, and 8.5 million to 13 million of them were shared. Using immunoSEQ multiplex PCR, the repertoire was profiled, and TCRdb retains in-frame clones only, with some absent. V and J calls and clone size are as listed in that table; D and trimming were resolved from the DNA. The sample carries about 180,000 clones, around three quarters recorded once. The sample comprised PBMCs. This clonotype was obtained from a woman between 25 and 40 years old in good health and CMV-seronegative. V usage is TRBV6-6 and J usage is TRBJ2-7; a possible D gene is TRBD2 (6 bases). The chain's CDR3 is CASNGQTRPHEQYF. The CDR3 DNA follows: TGTGCCAGCAATGGCCAGACTAGGCCCCACGAGCAGTACTTC.